This T cell receptor (beta chain) was identified during a study of T cell changes during pregnancy in multiple sclerosis. The assay was immunoSEQ multiplex PCR, and TCRdb's table has in-frame clones only and misses some. Altogether more than 90,000 clones are present, roughly nine tenths being singletons, with the ten largest covering 1.5% to 1.9%. The junction had 11 bases not matched to a gene; V was cut back by 4 bases and J by 3 bases. Germline CDR1 is SGHRS and CDR2 is YFSETQ. The CDR3 covers 16 residues. The chain couples TRBV5-1 to TRBJ1-2; 8 nucleotides align to TRBD1. The specimen comprised peripheral blood, sampled in the first trimester of pregnancy. The receptor's source is a female donor with multiple sclerosis, enrolled in a pregnancy study. The chain's CDR3 is CASSLGALTGDYGYTF. In DNA, the CDR3 is TGCGCCAGCAGCCTGGGGGCCTTGACAGGGGACTATGGCTACACCTTC.